This T cell receptor beta chain was sequenced for a study of T-cell reconstitution after alpha-beta-depleted transplantation in children. Findings and caveats of the study: It was newly produced T cells that mostly accounted for T-cell counts and diversity one year after transplant. The origin of alpha-beta T cells about two months after transplant was reportedly several hundred expanded graft clones.

TCRbeta library construction was performed incorporating unique molecular identifiers. Using its own MiXCR run on the PCR reads, TCRdb lists one record per CDR3 protein. The data contain a few hundred thousand distinct CDR3 sequences, 11% of them singletons. Points on this clonotype: Its antigen is not known.

The CDR3 covers 19 residues. Germline V gene sequence: CDR1 LGHDT, CDR2 YNNKEL (reference sequence). The V call is TRBV3-1, the J call TRBJ2-1; D perhaps matches TRBD1 (8 bases). This clonotype was obtained from a male patient between 2 and 15 years old who had a stem cell transplant for chronic granulomatous disease, so the T cells may come from the graft donor. This specimen was peripheral blood, taken 180 days after TCRalphabeta/CD19-depleted stem cell transplant. CDR3 bases: TGTGCTAGTGCCCCGGGGGGCAGGGGGCTCACTTTACCATACAATGAGCAGTTCTTC. It codes for CASAPGGRGLTLPYNEQFF.